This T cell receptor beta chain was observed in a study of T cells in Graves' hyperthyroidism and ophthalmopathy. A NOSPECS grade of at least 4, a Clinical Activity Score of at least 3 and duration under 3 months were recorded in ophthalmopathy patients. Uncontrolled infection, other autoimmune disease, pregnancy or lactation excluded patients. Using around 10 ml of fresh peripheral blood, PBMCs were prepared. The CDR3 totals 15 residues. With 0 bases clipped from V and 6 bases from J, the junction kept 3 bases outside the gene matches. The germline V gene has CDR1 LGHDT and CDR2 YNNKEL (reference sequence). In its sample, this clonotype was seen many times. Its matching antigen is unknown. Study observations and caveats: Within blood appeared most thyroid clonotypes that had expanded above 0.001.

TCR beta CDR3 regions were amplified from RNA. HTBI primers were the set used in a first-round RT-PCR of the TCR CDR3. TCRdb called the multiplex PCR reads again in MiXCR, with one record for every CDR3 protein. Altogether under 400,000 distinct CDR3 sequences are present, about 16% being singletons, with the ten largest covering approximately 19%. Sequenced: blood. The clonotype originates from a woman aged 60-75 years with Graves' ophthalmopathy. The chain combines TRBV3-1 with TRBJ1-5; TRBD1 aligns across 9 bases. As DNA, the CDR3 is TGTGCCAGCAGCCAAGATGGGACAGGGTTTCAGCCCCAGCATTTT. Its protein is CASSQDGTGFQPQHF.